Shown below are 14 T cell receptor beta chains from a single sample sequenced in a study of blood T cell repertoires in COVID-19. Clones were sequenced by immunoSEQ multiplex PCR, and TCRdb holds only the in-frame ones, with some missing. The table includes 300,000 to 400,000 clones, around 92% detected once. Sample: peripheral blood. The receptors here all came from a woman younger than 45 with COVID-19, enrolled during active disease.

This chain connects TRBV28 to TRBJ1-2; the D gene is possibly TRBD1 (5 bases). V shed 2 bases and J shed 5 bases, with 12 bases lying between them. The CDR3 length is 14 residues. Germline values: CDR1 MDHEN, CDR2 SYDVKM. DNA for the CDR3: TGTGCCAGCAGTTTACTGACAGTCACATATGGCTACACCTTC. Encoded protein: CASSLLTVTYGYTF.

This sequence joins TRBV7-6 and TRBJ2-2; 13 bases are shared with TRBD2. With V trimmed by 5 bases and J by 7 bases, 10 bases remained unmatched. Germline V gene data show CDR1 as SGHVS and CDR2 as FNYEAQ. CDR3 length: 17 residues. DNA of the CDR3: TGTGCCAGCAGCCGGCAACTAGCGGGGGGGCTTGGCGGGGAGCTGTTTTTT. Amino acid sequence: CASSRQLAGGLGGELFF.

CDR3 coding DNA: TGTGCCAGCAGCTTGGCCCTCGACTCCCAGCAGTACGTC. Translated, it gives CASSLALDSQQYV. The chain has TRBV5-4 and TRBJ2-7; no firm D call. The CDR3 is made up of 13 amino acids. V was pared by 0 bases and J by 8 bases, with 12 bases between. Per germline, CDR1 SGHNT and CDR2 YYREEE (reference sequence).

The V and J genes are TRBV9 and TRBJ1-2; no firm D call. CDR3 length: 15 residues. Per the germline V gene, CDR1 is SGDLS and CDR2 is YYNGEE. Deletions cut 0 bases from V and 5 bases from J, with 14 bases between. The chain's CDR3 is CASSVEGGLGYGYTF. CDR3 nucleotides: TGTGCCAGCAGCGTAGAAGGTGGCCTAGGATATGGCTACACCTTC. Looking up the rest from reference TRBV9 and TRBJ1-2 gives the full variable domain: DSGVTQTPKHLITATGQRVTLRCSPRSGDLSVYWYQQSLDQGLQFLIQYYNGEERAKGNILERFSAQQFPDLHSELNLSSLELGDSALYFCASSVEGGLGYGYTFGSGTRLTVV.

V usage is TRBV15 and J usage is TRBJ2-1, with D unclear. CDR1 LNHNV and CDR2 YYDKDF come from the germline V gene (reference sequence). The CDR3 has 18 residues. Between the trimmed V and J ends, which lost 5 bases and 0 bases, there was a span of 20 bases. The CDR3 DNA reads as TGTGCCACCAGCGGCGAGCAGGTCAAGATAAGCTCCTACAATGAGCAGTTCTTC. It translates to CATSGEQVKISSYNEQFF.

The chain recombines TRBV9 with TRBJ1-2; D ambiguous. Deletions cut 0 bases from V and 1 base from J, with 7 bases between. Germline assignment: CDR1 SGDLS and CDR2 YYNGEE. The CDR3 runs to 14 residues. CDR3 residues: CASSVGQVNYGYTF. The DNA for the CDR3 is TGTGCCAGCAGCGTAGGGCAGGTTAACTATGGCTACACCTTC.

This rearrangement joins TRBV28 to TRBJ2-1, with TRBD2 matching over 10 bases. Germline values: CDR1 MDHEN, CDR2 SYDVKM. CDR3 length: 15 amino acids. The CDR3, as DNA: TGTGCGGCGCGTCCCGGGACTAGCGTGGGCAATGAGCAGTTCTTC. Translated, it gives CAARPGTSVGNEQFF. Complete variable domain (other parts from reference TRBV28 and TRBJ2-1): DVKVTQSSRYLVKRTGEKVFLECVQDMDHENMFWYRQDPGLGLRLIYFSYDVKMKEKGDIPEGYSVSREKKERFSLILESASTNQTSMYLCAARPGTSVGNEQFFGPGTRLTVL.

The genes are TRBV14 and TRBJ2-7, with D possibly being TRBD2 (6 bases). V lost 4 bases and J lost 6, with 10 bases in between. This CDR3 is built from 12 residues. Germline V gives CDR1 SGHDN, CDR2 FVKESK. The CDR3 sequence is CASSPGGGEQYV. The DNA of the CDR3 is TGTGCCAGCAGCCCCGGGGGAGGCGAGCAGTACGTC.

The chain combines TRBV7-2 with TRBJ2-3; 8 positions match TRBD2. The junction had 6 bases not matched to a gene; V was cut back by 1 base and J by 0 bases. CDR3 length: 17 amino acids. Germline CDR1 and CDR2: SGHTA and FQGNSA. CDR3 bases: TGTGCCAGCAGCTTAGGGAGGGCGGGGGGCAGCACAGATACGCAGTATTTT. Its protein product is CASSLGRAGGSTDTQYF.

The V gene is TRBV4-1, the J gene TRBJ2-7; D remains ambiguous. Germline values: CDR1 MGHRA, CDR2 YSYEKL. V was clipped by 7 bases and J by 4 bases, with 26 bases between them. The CDR3 has 17 amino acids. The CDR3: CASTFYFGSRAQYEQYV. For the CDR3, the DNA is TGCGCCAGCACCTTTTATTTTGGTAGTAGAGCGCAGTACGAGCAGTACGTC.

This sequence joins TRBV15 and TRBJ1-2; D is perhaps TRBD1 (6 bases). The CDR3 spans 14 residues. Germline CDR1 and CDR2: LNHNV and YYDKDF (reference sequence). Between the trimmed V and J ends, which lost 0 bases and 2 bases, there was a span of 7 bases. The CDR3 here is CATSRDTGNYGYTF. In nucleotides, the CDR3 is TGTGCCACCAGCAGAGATACAGGGAACTATGGCTACACCTTC.

The genes are TRBV2 and TRBJ2-7, with 8 positions matching TRBD1. The CDR3 totals 13 residues. Germline V gene data show CDR1 as SNHLY and CDR2 as FYNNEI. The junction had 8 bases not matched to a gene; V was cut back by 6 bases and J by 7 bases. CDR3 amino acids: CASRRTGLGEQYV. Written as DNA, the CDR3 is TGTGCCAGCAGAAGGACAGGGTTGGGGGAGCAGTACGTC.

CDR3 coding DNA: TGCGCCAGCAGCTTGGGACTTGAGACCTACGAGCAGTACTTC. The encoded protein is CASSLGLETYEQYF. The chain couples TRBV5-1 to TRBJ2-7; D not resolved. Between the trimmed V and J ends, which lost 0 bases and 2 bases, there was a span of 9 bases. The germline V gene has CDR1 SGHRS and CDR2 YFSETQ. The CDR3 covers 14 residues.

The CDR3 region is CAWSVPSRKAFF. Here the CDR3 DNA reads TGTGCCTGGAGTGTCCCCAGTCGTAAAGCTTTCTTT. J is TRBJ1-1 and V is TRBV30; D is ambiguous. V shed 0 bases and J shed 9 bases, with 11 bases lying between them. The CDR3 length is 12 residues. Per the germline V gene, CDR1 is GTSNPN and CDR2 is SVGIG (reference sequence).